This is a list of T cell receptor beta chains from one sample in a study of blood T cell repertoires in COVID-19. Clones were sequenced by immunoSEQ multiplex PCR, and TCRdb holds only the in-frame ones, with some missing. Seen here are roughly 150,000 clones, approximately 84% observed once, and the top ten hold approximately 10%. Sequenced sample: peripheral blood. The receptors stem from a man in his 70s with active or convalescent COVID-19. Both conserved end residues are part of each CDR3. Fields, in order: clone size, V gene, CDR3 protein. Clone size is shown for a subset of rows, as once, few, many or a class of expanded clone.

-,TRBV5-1,CASSTPSGSYEQYF
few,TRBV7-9,CASSPGETQYF
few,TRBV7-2,CASSLGGIGEQYF
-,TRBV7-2,CASSAQGASEAFF
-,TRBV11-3,CASSLEGNLPYEQYF
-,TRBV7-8,CASSRINGAFF
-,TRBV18,CASSTTGSFTDTQYF
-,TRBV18,CASAQGLLGNYEQYF
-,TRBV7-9,CASSLARFRETQYF
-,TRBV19,CASSIGGQETQYF
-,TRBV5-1,CASSPQTVSWYGYTF
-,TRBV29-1,CSVGGGEGGSPLHF
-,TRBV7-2,CASSLTTTGSLEAFF
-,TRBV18,CASSPLQGDLETQYF
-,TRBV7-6,CASSSRTGQVGGGYTF
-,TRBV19,CASSMVDRVSPLHF
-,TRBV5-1,CASSPGFKDYGYTF